These 17 T cell receptor beta chains were all obtained from the same sample, sequenced in a study of early T cells in non-severe SARS-CoV-2 infection. Using its own MiXCR run on the 5' RACE reads, TCRdb lists one record per CDR3 protein. Of 55,000 to 65,000 distinct CDR3 sequences in the sample, 11% were seen once. Sequencing was performed on whole blood. These receptor sequences come from an adult who was a healthcare worker with PCR-confirmed SARS-CoV-2 infection or an uninfected control (not recorded which).

At least ten counts were recorded for this clonotype. The CDR3: CASSPGRGTTEAFF. The DNA for the CDR3 is TGTGCCAGCTCACCGGGACGGGGGACCACTGAAGCTTTCTTT. This chain connects TRBV18 to TRBJ1-1, with D possibly being TRBD1 (5 bases). Trimming cost V 3 bases and J 4 bases, with 12 bases left between them. The CDR3 consists of 14 residues. Looked up from germline, CDR1 is KGHSH and CDR2 is LQKENI.

This clonotype came up a few times. This chain links TRBV5-1 with TRBJ2-5; D ambiguous. The CDR3 is made up of 11 amino acids. Trimming shortened V by 6 bases and J by 4 bases, and 7 bases separated the two germline ends. CDR1 SGHRS and CDR2 YFSETQ come from the germline V gene. The CDR3 DNA follows: TGCGCCAGCACCATAGGAGAGACCCAGTACTTC. It yields the protein CASTIGETQYF.

The table lists this clonotype with many counts. The chain carries TRBV29-1 and TRBJ1-1, with 8 positions matching TRBD1. This CDR3 spans 12 amino acids. Germline V CDR1 and CDR2: SQVTM, ANQGSEA. Losses at the gene ends were 7 bases for V and 4 bases for J; bases not matched to a gene: 5. The CDR3 bases are TGCAGCGCTCAAACAGGGGGCACTGAAGCTTTCTTT. Its protein product is CSAQTGGTEAFF.

The chain employs TRBV11-3 and TRBJ2-1; D unresolved. Germline-derived CDR1 and CDR2 are SGHNT and YENEEA. The V end lost 4 bases, the J end lost 7 bases, and 8 bases lay between the germline ends. The CDR3 sequence is 12 residues long. The CDR3 loop reads CASSSAANEQFF. The CDR3, as DNA: TGTGCCAGCAGCTCAGCAGCTAATGAGCAGTTCTTC. The entire variable domain, with the rest obtained from reference TRBV11-3 and TRBJ2-1, is as follows: EAGVVQSPRYKIIEKKQPVAFWCNPISGHNTLYWYLQNLGQGPELLIRYENEEAVDDSQLPKDRFSAERLKGVDSTLKIQPAELGDSAVYLCASSSAANEQFFGPGTRLTVL.

This clonotype was detected many times. The chain recombines TRBV5-1 with TRBJ1-2; D ambiguous. CDR1 SGHRS and CDR2 YFSETQ come from the germline V gene. The ends were cut back, 0 bases at V and 8 bases at J, with 14 bases in the middle. CDR3 length: 14 amino acids. Here the CDR3 DNA reads TGCGCCAGCAGCTTGGAGCCAGGACGCATAGGCTACACCTTC. It yields the protein CASSLEPGRIGYTF.

This clonotype was seen at least ten times. The rearrangement joins TRBV19 to TRBJ1-5; the match to TRBD1 covers 7 bases. The CDR3 is 14 amino acids. The V gene's germline CDR1 is LNHDA and CDR2 SQIVND (reference sequence). V lost 5 bases and J lost 4; bases outside the gene matches: 5. CDR3 nucleotide sequence: TGTGCCAGTAGTCCACAACAGGGGAATCAGCCCCAGCATTTT. It specifies CASSPQQGNQPQHF. The full variable domain, rest sourced from reference TRBV19 and TRBJ1-5, is DGGITQSPKYLFRKEGQNVTLSCEQNLNHDAMYWYRQDPGQGLRLIYYSQIVNDFQKGDIAEGYSVSREKKESFPLTVTSAQKNPTAFYLCASSPQQGNQPQHFGDGTRLSIL.

Ten or more counts support this clonotype. The rearrangement joins TRBV20-1 to TRBJ2-1, with 12 positions matching TRBD2. The germline gives CDR1 DFQATT, CDR2 SNEGSKA (reference sequence). The CDR3 is made up of 15 amino acids. V lost 0 bases to trimming and J lost 6 bases; unmatched junction nucleotides: 3. The CDR3 protein is CSARDPSGGGNEQFF. The DNA for the CDR3 is TGCAGTGCTAGAGATCCTAGCGGGGGGGGCAATGAGCAGTTCTTC.

This clonotype has more than one count but fewer than ten. This chain connects TRBV20-1 to TRBJ2-1, with D perhaps matching TRBD1 or TRBD2 (6 bases each). From germline, CDR1 is DFQATT and CDR2 SNEGSKA (reference sequence). The CDR3 is made up of 12 amino acids. Trimming removed 4 bases from V and 8 bases from J, with 12 bases in between. The CDR3 loop is CSAKGGPYEQFF. CDR3 nucleotide sequence: TGCAGTGCTAAAGGGGGGCCCTATGAGCAGTTCTTC.

This clonotype has at least ten counts. The chain links TRBV7-9 to TRBJ2-5, with D possibly being TRBD2 (5 bases). Germline assignment: CDR1 SEHNR and CDR2 FQNEAQ (reference sequence). There are 16 residues in the CDR3. V lost 4 bases and J 0 bases, leaving 15 bases between the germline ends. The CDR3 loop reads CASSSPWRRNQETQYF. The CDR3 DNA reads TGTGCCAGCAGCTCACCGTGGAGGCGAAACCAAGAGACCCAGTACTTC.

This clonotype appeared many times. The chain couples TRBV18 to TRBJ1-1; D may be TRBD1 (5 bases). V shed 7 bases and J shed 4 bases, with 16 bases lying between them. Germline V gene lookup returns CDR1 KGHSH and CDR2 LQKENI. The CDR3 extends over 14 amino acids. For the CDR3, the DNA is TGTGCCAGCTGCGAGCAGGGAGAGGGCACTGAAGCTTTCTTT. Translation: CASCEQGEGTEAFF.

This clonotype has ten or more counts. This rearrangement joins TRBV20-1 to TRBJ2-7; 8 bases are shared with TRBD2. V lost 6 bases and J lost 5; bases outside the gene matches: 9. Germline V CDR1 and CDR2: DFQATT, SNEGSKA (reference sequence). The CDR3 covers 13 residues. The DNA for the CDR3 is TGCAGTGCCGCGAGGGCGGGGGGAGACGAGCAGTACTTC. Translating gives CSAARAGGDEQYF.

The rearrangement links TRBV6-5 to TRBJ1-3; D not resolved. Germline V CDR1 and CDR2: MNHEY, SVGAGI. The CDR3 sequence is 12 residues long. The V end lost 6 bases, the J end lost 4 bases, and 7 bases lay between the germline ends. CDR3 DNA sequence: TGTGCCAGCAGATCACAGGGAAACACCATATATTTT. This codes for CASRSQGNTIYF.

This clonotype was counted only a few times. A read error may produce the germline difference seen at one junction end. CDR3 in amino acids: CASTPENYGQYF. The DNA for the CDR3 is TGTGCCAGCACCCCTGAAAATTACGGGCAGTACTTC. The genes are TRBV6-1 and TRBJ2-7, with D hard to call. Germline V lookup: CDR1 MNHNS, CDR2 SASEGT. The CDR3 length is 12 residues.

This clonotype turned up a few times. The junction shows a germline mismatch at one end, possibly a read error. The chain recombines TRBV10-2 with TRBJ2-7; D remains ambiguous. Germline-derived CDR1 and CDR2 are WSHSY and SAAADI. The CDR3 has 13 amino acids. The CDR3 nucleotides read TGCGCCAGCAGTGGAAACCCCAACCCCGTCCCTCACTTC. This codes for CASSGNPNPVPHF.

This clonotype was seen repeatedly, ten times or more. The chain uses TRBV6-5 and TRBJ1-2; D is unclear. The germline V and J ends were trimmed by 4 bases and 8 bases, with 8 bases remaining between them. The CDR3 has 11 residues. Germline lookup yields CDR1 MNHEY and CDR2 SVGAGI. CDR3 bases: TGTGCCAGCAGTTCAGAGGGAGGCTACACCTTC. Translated, it gives CASSSEGGYTF.

This clonotype was seen a handful of times. This may come from a read error, since a much larger clone is one base off. This sequence joins TRBV7-9 and TRBJ1-6; the D gene is possibly TRBD1 (6 bases). Germline CDR1 SEHNR, CDR2 FQNEAQ (reference sequence). The length of the CDR3 is 14 residues. DNA of the CDR3: TGTGCCAGCAGCTCCGGAGGGGGGAATTCACCCCCCCACTTT. Translating gives CASSSGGGNSPPHF. Filled out from reference TRBV7-9 and TRBJ1-6, the complete variable domain reads DTGVSQNPRHKITKRGQNVTFRCDPISEHNRLYWYRQTLGQGPEFLTYFQNEAQLEKSRLLSDRFSAERPKGSFSTLEIQRTEQGDSAMYLCASSSGGGNSPPHFGNGTRLTVT.

The chain has TRBV5-1 and TRBJ2-2; D gene unclear. Germline values: CDR1 SGHRS, CDR2 YFSETQ. This CDR3 contains 14 residues. The V gene lost 6 bases and the J gene lost 0 bases, with 9 bases spanning the gap. Written as DNA, the CDR3 is TGCGCCAGCAAGGGCGTCCCGAACACCGGGGAGCTGTTTTTT. It encodes CASKGVPNTGELFF.